This is a list of T cell receptor beta chains from one sample in a study of cytotoxic CD8 clonotypes in ibrutinib-treated CLL. Here immunoSEQ multiplex PCR was the method, and the copy in TCRdb shows in-frame clones only, minus some. Of 90,000 to 150,000 clones in the sample, 50% to 65% were seen once. The specimen was PBMCs, collected after 24 months of ibrutinib treatment. These receptors were collected from a human donor with chronic lymphocytic leukemia. Both conserved end residues are part of each CDR3. The D gene is left open where the match is weak. Not all rows give a size; the values are once, few, many and, for expanded clones, a class.

clone_size | j_call | v_call | d_call | cdr3_aa | cdr3_nt
- | TRBJ1-1 | TRBV5-1 | TRBD1 | CASSLGDRDFTEAFF | TGCGCCAGCAGCTTGGGGGACAGGGATTTCACTGAAGCTTTCTTT
- | TRBJ2-5 | TRBV7-9 | TRBD1 | CASSSRRGRWETQYF | TGTGCCAGCAGCTCCCGCAGGGGGCGTTGGGAGACCCAGTACTTC
- | TRBJ2-7 | TRBV7-2 | - | CASSQQGLIYEQYF | TGTGCCAGCAGCCAACAGGGATTAATCTACGAGCAGTACTTC
few | TRBJ2-2 | TRBV7-9 | - | CASSLRAGGGELFF | TGTGCCAGCAGCTTAAGGGCTGGAGGCGGGGAGCTGTTTTTT
once | TRBJ1-5 | TRBV5-6 | - | CASSKQGWDSSNQPQHF | TGTGCCAGCAGCAAACAGGGTTGGGATTCGAGCAATCAGCCCCAGCATTTT
few | TRBJ2-5 | TRBV29-1 | TRBD1 | CSVGQGQETQYF | TGCAGCGTTGGACAGGGACAAGAGACCCAGTACTTC
- | TRBJ2-1 | TRBV29-1 | - | CSAEGSPGLSYNEQFF | TGCAGCGCCGAGGGAAGTCCAGGCCTTTCCTACAATGAGCAGTTCTTC
- | TRBJ2-2 | TRBV30 | TRBD1 | CAWSAGTGRTGELFF | TGTGCCTGGAGCGCCGGGACAGGGAGGACCGGGGAGCTGTTTTTT
few | TRBJ1-6 | TRBV2 | - | CASSELPFPTPLHF | TGTGCCAGCAGTGAACTACCCTTCCCAACACCCCTCCACTTT
- | TRBJ2-1 | TRBV25-1 | - | CASSDWGADEQFF | TGTGCCAGCAGTGATTGGGGGGCCGATGAGCAGTTCTTC
- | TRBJ2-3 | TRBV5-4 | TRBD2 | CASSTRSSGGLNTQYF | TGTGCCAGCAGCACCCGGTCTAGCGGGGGGCTGAATACGCAGTATTTT
- | TRBJ2-5 | TRBV5-1 | TRBD2 | CASSKLAGGIQETQYF | TGCGCCAGCAGCAAACTAGCGGGGGGGATCCAAGAGACCCAGTACTTC
- | TRBJ1-1 | TRBV5-1 | TRBD1 | CASSSETGEGRNTEAFF | TGCGCCAGCAGTAGTGAGACAGGGGAGGGTAGGAACACTGAAGCTTTCTTT
few | TRBJ2-1 | TRBV7-3 | TRBD2 | CASSSGSLDEQFF | TGTGCCAGCAGCAGCGGGAGCCTTGATGAGCAGTTCTTC
once | TRBJ1-3 | TRBV10-3 | - | CAIARDSGNTIYF | TGTGCCATCGCCCGGGACTCTGGAAACACCATATATTTT
few | TRBJ1-6 | TRBV30 | TRBD1 | CARTTGDRSGNSPLHF | TGTGCCCGTACTACAGGGGATCGGAGTGGAAATTCACCCCTCCACTTT
- | TRBJ2-1 | TRBV7-8 | TRBD2 | CASSPRLAGEYNEQFF | TGTGCCAGCAGCCCCCGACTAGCGGGGGAGTACAATGAGCAGTTCTTC
- | TRBJ2-2 | TRBV6-5 | - | CASRGGTGSTGELFF | TGTGCCAGCCGGGGGGGGACAGGGAGCACCGGGGAGCTGTTTTTT
few | TRBJ2-5 | TRBV30 | TRBD2 | CAWSVGSGGTQYF | TGTGCCTGGAGTGTAGGGTCGGGGGGGACCCAGTACTTC
many | TRBJ2-2 | TRBV19 | - | CASSTQGTGELFF | TGTGCCAGTAGTACTCAGGGAACCGGGGAGCTGTTTTTT
- | TRBJ2-7 | TRBV28 | TRBD1 | CASTVDSGQGAGEQYF | TGTGCCAGCACTGTCGATTCGGGACAGGGGGCGGGTGAGCAGTACTTC
- | TRBJ2-1 | TRBV7-8 | TRBD2 | CASSPRTSGSGEQFF | TGTGCCAGCAGCCCTAGGACTAGCGGCTCGGGTGAGCAGTTCTTC
- | TRBJ1-1 | TRBV4-2 | - | CASSQEQAEWNTEAFF | TGTGCCAGCAGCCAAGAACAAGCAGAATGGAACACTGAAGCTTTCTTT
- | TRBJ1-2 | TRBV7-9 | - | CASSLKNADYGYTF | TGTGCCAGCAGCTTAAAAAACGCCGACTATGGCTACACCTTC
few | TRBJ2-5 | TRBV6-1 | - | CASSEVWPQETQYF | TGTGCCAGCAGTGAGGTTTGGCCCCAAGAGACCCAGTACTTC
- | TRBJ2-7 | TRBV2 | TRBD1 | CASGDRVVSYEQYF | TGTGCCAGCGGAGACAGGGTCGTCTCCTACGAGCAGTACTTC
- | TRBJ1-2 | TRBV2 | TRBD1 | CASSAFTGGLGIGYTF | TGTGCCAGCAGTGCGTTTACAGGGGGCCTAGGTATCGGCTACACCTTC
- | TRBJ2-1 | TRBV6-5 | TRBD2 | CASSSSGGAVNEQFF | TGTGCCAGCAGTTCCAGCGGGGGGGCCGTCAATGAGCAGTTCTTC
once | TRBJ2-1 | TRBV7-3 | - | CASSLNPYNEQFF | TGTGCCAGCAGCTTAAACCCATACAATGAGCAGTTCTTC
many | TRBJ1-2 | TRBV6-1 | - | CASSTTLGGYTF | TGTGCCAGCAGCACAACCCTGGGTGGCTACACCTTC
few | TRBJ2-1 | TRBV5-1 | - | CASSLTNRAEQFF | TGCGCCAGCAGCTTGACGAACAGGGCCGAGCAGTTCTTC
- | TRBJ1-6 | TRBV6-1 | - | CASSEDDNSPLHF | TGTGCCAGCAGTGAAGATGATAATTCACCCCTCCACTTT
- | TRBJ2-5 | TRBV30 | - | CASRGGQETQYF | TGTGCCTCGAGAGGGGGCCAAGAGACCCAGTACTTC
few | TRBJ2-5 | TRBV5-6 | TRBD2 | CASSLYGGDETQYF | TGTGCCAGCAGCTTGTATGGGGGGGACGAGACCCAGTACTTC
- | TRBJ2-4 | TRBV7-2 | - | CASSPRTVGGSKNIQYF | TGTGCCAGCAGCCCAAGGACAGTCGGGGGGTCCAAAAACATTCAGTACTTC
- | TRBJ1-2 | TRBV7-2 | TRBD1 | CASSLGPDRGYGYTF | TGTGCCAGCAGCCTAGGCCCCGACAGGGGTTATGGCTACACCTTC
- | TRBJ1-1 | TRBV5-4 | - | CASTEAGEAFF | TGTGCCAGCACTGAGGCGGGGGAAGCTTTCTTT
- | TRBJ2-2 | TRBV2 | TRBD1 | CASSAGTGDGGELFF | TGTGCCAGCAGCGCCGGGACAGGGGATGGCGGGGAGCTGTTTTTT
- | TRBJ2-1 | TRBV10-1 | - | CASSGARSLDEQFF | TGCGCCAGCAGTGGGGCCAGGAGCTTGGATGAGCAGTTCTTC
- | TRBJ2-7 | TRBV7-8 | TRBD1 | CASRRPGQGSYEQYF | TGTGCCAGCAGGAGGCCGGGACAGGGGTCCTACGAGCAGTACTTC
once | TRBJ2-5 | TRBV29-1 | - | CSVEGARPYQETQYF | TGCAGCGTTGAAGGGGCCAGGCCATATCAAGAGACCCAGTACTTC
few | TRBJ2-5 | TRBV7-2 | TRBD1 | CASSPGQGGTQYF | TGTGCCAGCAGCCCCGGACAGGGAGGGACCCAGTACTTC
- | TRBJ2-5 | TRBV19 | - | CASNTGAGETQYF | TGTGCCAGTAACACAGGGGCGGGGGAGACCCAGTACTTC
- | TRBJ2-5 | TRBV21-1 | - | CARTPEETQYF | TGTGCCAGGACTCCCGAGGAGACCCAGTACTTC
- | TRBJ1-2 | TRBV10-3 | - | CAILDTVTNYGYTF | TGTGCCATCCTGGATACGGTGACTAACTATGGCTACACCTTC
- | TRBJ1-2 | TRBV14 | - | CASSLQEGYGYTF | TGTGCCAGCAGCTTACAGGAAGGGTATGGCTACACCTTC
- | TRBJ1-2 | TRBV25-1 | TRBD1 | CASSDRGTGGVGYTF | TGTGCCAGCAGTGACCGAGGGACAGGGGGCGTCGGCTACACCTTC
many | TRBJ1-2 | TRBV5-6 | - | CASSLGGANGYGYTF | TGTGCCAGCAGCTTAGGAGGGGCTAACGGCTATGGCTACACCTTC
many | TRBJ1-6 | TRBV7-2 | - | CASSLQNSPLHF | TGTGCCAGCAGCTTACAGAATTCACCCCTCCACTTT
few | TRBJ1-1 | TRBV19 | - | CASSPPTGNTEAFF | TGTGCCAGTAGTCCTCCGACCGGGAACACTGAAGCTTTCTTT
- | TRBJ2-3 | TRBV5-4 | - | CASSLGSYTDTQYF | TGTGCCAGCAGCTTGGGGTCCTACACAGATACGCAGTATTTT
- | TRBJ1-2 | TRBV30 | - | CAWSVTGLYGYTF | TGTGCCTGGAGTGTAACGGGGTTGTATGGCTACACCTTC
- | TRBJ1-4 | TRBV30 | - | CAWRASVGEKLFF | TGTGCCTGGAGAGCATCGGTAGGGGAAAAACTGTTTTTT
- | TRBJ1-1 | TRBV30 | - | CAWSLTPTNTEAFF | TGTGCCTGGAGCCTAACCCCGACGAACACTGAAGCTTTCTTT
- | TRBJ1-2 | TRBV19 | TRBD1 | CASSPGQRVDYGYTF | TGTGCCAGTAGTCCGGGACAGAGGGTAGACTATGGCTACACCTTC
- | TRBJ2-7 | TRBV5-4 | - | CASSLEGFWGQYF | TGTGCCAGCAGCTTGGAGGGCTTCTGGGGGCAGTACTTC
- | TRBJ2-7 | TRBV18 | TRBD1 | CASSSGQGEQYF | TGTGCCAGCTCCTCTGGACAGGGCGAGCAGTACTTC